The present T cell receptor beta chain was sequenced within a study of cytomegalovirus exposure and HLA in healthy donors. At sampling all donors were nominally healthy, likely with unrecorded immune exposures. The CDR3 sequence is 14 residues long. Germline V CDR1 and CDR2: SGDLS, YYNGEE. V shed 0 bases and J 9 bases; nucleotides not matched to a gene: 6. The study's findings and limits: A classifier reportedly called cytomegalovirus status with high sensitivity and specificity.

In the PCR, 60 Vbeta and 13 Jbeta primers were used. Only in-frame clones appear in the TCRdb table, and some are missing; sequencing was by immunoSEQ multiplex PCR. There are around 120,000 clones in the sample; approximately 80% occur only once, and 4% to 4.5% lies in the top ten. Concerning this clone: What it binds is unknown.

The sample was PBMCs. The receptor comes from a woman between 40 and 50 years old in good health and CMV-seronegative. This chain connects TRBV9 to TRBJ2-4; 7 nucleotides align to TRBD2. CDR3: CASSVGLAPGIQYF. For the CDR3, the DNA is TGTGCCAGCAGCGTAGGACTAGCCCCCGGCATTCAGTACTTC.